This TCR beta chain was captured in a study of T cells in Graves' hyperthyroidism and ophthalmopathy. The source material, RNA transcripts, was used to amplify TCR beta CDR3 regions. In the first-round RT-PCR of the TCR CDR3, the HTBI primer set was used. TCRdb fed the multiplex PCR reads into MiXCR, producing one record per CDR3 protein. The sample shows about 260,000 distinct CDR3 sequences, roughly 17% of them seen only once. This clonotype was detected many times. Using more than 7.5 ml of fresh peripheral blood, PBMCs were prepared. This CDR3 comprises 13 residues. V shed 2 bases and J shed 4 bases, with 8 bases lying between them. The germline V gene has CDR1 MRHNA and CDR2 SNTAGT.

The chain links TRBV6-4 to TRBJ1-1; D remains ambiguous. What was sequenced was blood. The receptor was derived from a woman aged 18-30 years with Graves' ophthalmopathy. The CDR3 DNA reads TGTGCCAGCAGTGACCGGCACGGCACTGAAGCTTTCTTT. Protein sequence: CASSDRHGTEAFF.